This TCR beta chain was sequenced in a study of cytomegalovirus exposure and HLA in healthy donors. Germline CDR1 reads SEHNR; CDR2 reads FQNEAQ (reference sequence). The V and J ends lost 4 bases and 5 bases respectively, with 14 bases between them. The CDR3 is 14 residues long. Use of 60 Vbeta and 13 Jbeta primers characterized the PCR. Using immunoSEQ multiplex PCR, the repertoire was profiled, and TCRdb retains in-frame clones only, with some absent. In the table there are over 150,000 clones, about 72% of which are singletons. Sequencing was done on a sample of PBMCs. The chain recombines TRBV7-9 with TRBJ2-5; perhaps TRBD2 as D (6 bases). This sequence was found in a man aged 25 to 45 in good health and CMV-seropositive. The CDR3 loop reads CASSSRFGGETQYF. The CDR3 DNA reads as TGTGCCAGCAGCTCACGATTCGGAGGGGAGACCCAGTACTTC.